A single sample gave rise to the 5 T cell receptor beta chains below, sequenced in a study of regulatory T cells in long-lasting Graves disease. Indicated time point: newly diagnosed GD, antithyroid drugs for less than 3 months. From RNA extracted from PBMCs, the TCR library was made. Relying on iRepertoire HTBI primers and Arm-PCR of CDR3 regions, the team built TCR beta libraries. TCRdb processed the multiplex PCR reads anew with MiXCR; each CDR3 protein has one entry. This sample has 240,000 or so distinct CDR3 sequences, with 20% to 25% found just once. The material sequenced was peripheral blood mononuclear cells (PBMCs), taken at new diagnosis, from a patient treated with antithyroid drugs. The receptors originated from a female donor with Graves disease.

The chain carries TRBV9 and TRBJ2-3, with D tentatively TRBD2 (5 bases). There are 15 residues in the CDR3. In germline, CDR1 is SGDLS, CDR2 YYNGEE. V was clipped by 4 bases and J by 7 bases, with 19 bases between them. The CDR3 loop reads CASSTLSGSGNTQYF. In DNA, the CDR3 is TGTGCCAGCAGCACCCTTAGTGGGAGTGGAAATACGCAGTATTTT.

The chain couples TRBV5-1 to TRBJ2-3; the D gene could be TRBD1 or TRBD2 (5 bases each). Trimming shortened V by 0 bases and J by 2 bases, and 16 bases separated the two germline ends. Per the germline V gene, CDR1 is SGHRS and CDR2 is YFSETQ. There are 17 residues in the CDR3. This CDR3 reads CASSLGTGLGSTDTQYF. The CDR3 nucleotides read TGCGCCAGCAGCTTGGGAACGGGGCTCGGTTCCACAGATACGCAGTATTTT. The full variable domain, completed using reference TRBV5-1 and TRBJ2-3, is KAGVTQTPRYLIKTRGQQVTLSCSPISGHRSVSWYQQTPGQGLQFLFEYFSETQRNKGNFPGRFSGRQFSNSRSEMNVSTLELGDSALYLCASSLGTGLGSTDTQYFGPGTRLTVL.

This clonotype showed up just a few times. One junction end disagrees with the germline gene, perhaps due to a read error. V is TRBV7-2 and J is TRBJ1-2; 11 positions agree with TRBD1. The CDR3 covers 12 residues. Germline-derived CDR1 and CDR2 are SGHTA and FQGNSA. The CDR3 is CASSPAPGQGVF. The CDR3 nucleotides read TGTGCCAGCAGCCCTGCACCGGGACAGGGGGTCTTC.

This clonotype was counted ten times or more. CDR3 sequence (DNA): TGTGCCAGCCGAAGTGATAGCTTGAACACTGAAGCTTTCTTT. The encoded protein is CASRSDSLNTEAFF. V and J are TRBV19 and TRBJ1-1; no reliable D call. The germline V and J ends were trimmed by 9 bases and 0 bases, with 14 bases remaining between them. The length of the CDR3 is 14 residues. Looked up from germline, CDR1 is LNHDA and CDR2 is SQIVND (reference sequence).

In its sample, this clonotype was seen many times. J is TRBJ1-2 and V is TRBV20-1, with D perhaps matching TRBD1 (6 bases). Germline V CDR1 and CDR2: DFQATT, SNEGSKA (reference sequence). The CDR3 extends over 14 amino acids. Trimming shortened V by 0 bases and J by 5 bases, and 13 bases separated the two germline ends. This chain's CDR3 is CSARERGLTYGYTF. The CDR3 DNA is TGCAGTGCTAGAGAGCGGGGGCTTACTTATGGCTACACCTTC.